These T cell receptor beta chains were read from a single sample in a study of blood T cell repertoires in COVID-19. Measured with immunoSEQ multiplex PCR; TCRdb has only the in-frame clones, and not every one. The sample consists of fewer than 55,000 clones, 68% of them appearing once. Specimen: peripheral blood. These receptors were collected from a woman between 65 and 79 years old with acute or convalescent COVID-19. Both conserved end residues are part of each CDR3. The D gene is left open where the match is weak. A clone size is listed for some rows: how often the clone was seen (once, few, many), or a class if it is expanded.

v_call: TRBV6-6
clone_size: NA
j_call: TRBJ1-2
d_call: NA
cdr3_aa: CASSYSNRPSNYGYTF
cdr3_nt: TGTGCCAGCAGTTACTCGAACAGGCCCTCTAACTATGGCTACACCTTC

v_call: TRBV7-9
clone_size: NA
j_call: TRBJ2-2
d_call: NA
cdr3_aa: CASSLNSGSAGELFF
cdr3_nt: TGTGCCAGCAGCTTAAATTCAGGGTCCGCCGGGGAGCTGTTTTTT

v_call: TRBV7-9
clone_size: NA
j_call: TRBJ2-1
d_call: NA
cdr3_aa: CASSPPGSSGEQFF
cdr3_nt: TGTGCCAGCAGCCCCCCGGGGAGTTCGGGGGAGCAGTTCTTC

v_call: TRBV11-1
clone_size: NA
j_call: TRBJ2-7
d_call: NA
cdr3_aa: CASSLGGASLYEQYF
cdr3_nt: TGTGCCAGCAGCTTAGGCGGGGCCTCCCTTTACGAGCAGTACTTC

v_call: TRBV5-3
clone_size: once
j_call: TRBJ2-7
d_call: TRBD1
cdr3_aa: CARSQDRLYEQYF
cdr3_nt: TGTGCCAGAAGCCAGGACAGGCTCTACGAGCAGTACTTC

v_call: TRBV7-2
clone_size: medium-sized
j_call: TRBJ2-4
d_call: NA
cdr3_aa: CASSPTLPSGKWRGYIQYF
cdr3_nt: TGTGCCAGCAGCCCAACGCTCCCTTCAGGGAAATGGCGGGGTTACATTCAGTACTTC

v_call: TRBV7-9
clone_size: NA
j_call: TRBJ2-5
d_call: TRBD2
cdr3_aa: CASSSLAAQETQYF
cdr3_nt: TGTGCCAGCAGCTCGCTAGCGGCCCAAGAGACCCAGTACTTC

v_call: TRBV6-1
clone_size: NA
j_call: TRBJ1-2
d_call: NA
cdr3_aa: CASARDSGNYGYTF
cdr3_nt: TGTGCCAGCGCCAGGGACTCTGGTAACTATGGCTACACCTTC

v_call: TRBV7-8
clone_size: NA
j_call: TRBJ1-4
d_call: NA
cdr3_aa: CASSPRGDEKLFF
cdr3_nt: TGTGCCAGCAGCCCTAGAGGAGATGAAAAACTGTTTTTT

v_call: TRBV5-4
clone_size: few
j_call: TRBJ2-5
d_call: NA
cdr3_aa: CASSLTANQETQYF
cdr3_nt: TGTGCCAGCAGCCTAACCGCCAACCAAGAGACCCAGTACTTC

v_call: TRBV27
clone_size: NA
j_call: TRBJ1-5
d_call: TRBD1
cdr3_aa: CASSLTGGKSNQPQHF
cdr3_nt: TGTGCCAGCAGTTTAACAGGGGGCAAAAGCAATCAGCCCCAGCATTTT

v_call: TRBV24-1
clone_size: NA
j_call: TRBJ1-2
d_call: TRBD1
cdr3_aa: CATSDSDRGGYTF
cdr3_nt: TGTGCCACCAGTGATTCAGACAGGGGTGGCTACACCTTC